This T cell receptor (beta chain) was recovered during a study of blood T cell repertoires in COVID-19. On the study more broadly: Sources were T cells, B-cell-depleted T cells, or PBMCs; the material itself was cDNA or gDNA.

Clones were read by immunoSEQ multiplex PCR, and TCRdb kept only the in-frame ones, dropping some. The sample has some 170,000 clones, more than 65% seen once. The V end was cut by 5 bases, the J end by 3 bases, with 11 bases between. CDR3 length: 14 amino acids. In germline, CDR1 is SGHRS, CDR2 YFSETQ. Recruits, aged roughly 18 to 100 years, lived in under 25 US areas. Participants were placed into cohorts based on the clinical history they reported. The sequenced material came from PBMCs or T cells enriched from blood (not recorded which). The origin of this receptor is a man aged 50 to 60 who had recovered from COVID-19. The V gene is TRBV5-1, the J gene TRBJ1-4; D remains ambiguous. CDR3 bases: TGCGCCAGCAGATCCGGGAGCGCTAATGAAAAACTGTTTTTT. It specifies CASRSGSANEKLFF.